Each of the 30 T cell receptor beta chains below was sequenced from the same sample in a study of blood T cell repertoires in COVID-19 (dated by TCRdb to about 2020). Libraries came from the immunoSEQ multiplex PCR assay. This immuneACCESS table, as held by TCRdb, lists in-frame sequences with V and J called but not all clones. Of the missing ones, under half trace to an unresolved V gene in checked studies; the others have no known cause. This sample is represented by about 160,000 clones; about 80% of them were singletons. The ten most abundant clones make up about 3.4% of the sample. The sample was PBMCs or T cells enriched from blood (not recorded which). These TCRs come from a woman aged 55 to 70 who had recovered from COVID-19.

J is TRBJ1-2 and V is TRBV4-1; possibly TRBD1 for D (6 bases). Germline V gene data show CDR1 as MGHRA and CDR2 as YSYEKL. This CDR3 has 14 residues. V was pared by 3 bases and J by 3 bases, with 11 bases between. CDR3 sequence: CASSHPDSYYGYTF. In DNA form, the CDR3 reads TGCGCCAGCAGCCACCCGGACAGCTACTATGGCTACACCTTC.

This clone was picked up a small number of times. The rearrangement links TRBV9 to TRBJ2-3; 15 bases are a match to TRBD2. V gave up 3 bases and J gave up 2 bases; unmatched junction bases: 7. This CDR3 spans 18 amino acids. CDR1 is SGDLS, CDR2 YYNGEE, per germline. CDR3 protein: CASSDGTSGGRNTDTQYF. CDR3 in DNA: TGTGCCAGCAGCGACGGGACTAGCGGGGGGAGGAACACAGATACGCAGTATTTT.

This clone was found once. The chain couples TRBV5-5 to TRBJ1-2, with 8 positions matching TRBD1. This CDR3 contains 15 residues. Germline lookup yields CDR1 SGHKS and CDR2 YYEKEE (reference sequence). J was trimmed by 1 base and V by 1 base; bases with no gene match: 3. The CDR3 loop reads CASSLRQGFNYGYTF. CDR3 bases: TGTGCCAGCAGCTTGAGACAGGGGTTTAACTATGGCTACACCTTC.

The chain employs TRBV4-2 and TRBJ1-5; 7 bases agree with TRBD1. Germline CDR1 is LGHNA and CDR2 is YNFKEQ. The CDR3 is 15 residues long. V dropped 0 bases and J dropped 6; count of bases not matched to a gene: 5. DNA of the CDR3: TGTGCCAGCAGCCAAGATCTGACAGGGATTCAGCCCCAGCATTTT. It specifies CASSQDLTGIQPQHF.

The rearrangement joins TRBV5-1 to TRBJ2-5, with 9 bases identical to TRBD1. This CDR3 has 17 amino acids. Germline assignment: CDR1 SGHRS and CDR2 YFSETQ. V lost 2 bases and J lost 5; bases outside the gene matches: 13. CDR3 region: CASSLSPTGQGGETQYF. The CDR3, as DNA: TGCGCCAGCAGCTTATCCCCCACGGGACAGGGCGGTGAGACCCAGTACTTC.

The CDR3 protein is CASSPDRGHTGELFF. The CDR3, as DNA: TGTGCCAGCAGCCCGGACAGGGGGCACACCGGGGAGCTGTTTTTT. The genes are TRBV5-4 and TRBJ2-2, with 11 bases identical to TRBD1. The junction had 2 bases not matched to a gene; V was cut back by 4 bases and J by 3 bases. Germline V CDR1 and CDR2: SGHNT, YYREEE (reference sequence). The CDR3 runs to 15 residues.

The genes are TRBV6-5 and TRBJ1-1; 7 positions agree with TRBD1. Germline V gene sequence: CDR1 MNHEY, CDR2 SVGAGI. V trimming: 2 bases; J trimming: 2 bases; junction bases outside the gene matches: 8. The CDR3 has 16 amino acids. CDR3 residues: CASSYGYRGRNTEAFF. As DNA, the CDR3 is TGTGCCAGCAGTTACGGGTACAGGGGAAGAAACACTGAAGCTTTCTTT.

V usage is TRBV5-1 and J usage is TRBJ2-5; 7 nucleotides align to TRBD2. Germline V gives CDR1 SGHRS, CDR2 YFSETQ. CDR3 size: 16 residues. V shed 5 bases and J 4 bases; nucleotides not matched to a gene: 14. This CDR3 is CASRPGTTFRGETQYF. The DNA for the CDR3 is TGCGCCAGCAGACCCGGGACTACCTTTAGGGGAGAGACCCAGTACTTC.

The V and J genes are TRBV5-1 and TRBJ2-3; D gene ambiguous. CDR1 and CDR2 (germline): SGHRS, YFSETQ. The V and J ends lost 1 base and 6 bases respectively, with 12 bases between them. The length of the CDR3 is 14 residues. For the CDR3, the DNA is TGCGCCAGCAGCTTGCACCTAAACGGGGATACGCAGTATTTT. This translates into CASSLHLNGDTQYF.

The table lists this clone with a few counts. The chain couples TRBV18 to TRBJ1-6; 7 nucleotides line up with TRBD1. This CDR3 spans 15 amino acids. From germline, CDR1 is KGHSH and CDR2 LQKENI. J lost 4 bases, V lost 3 bases, and 3 bases had no gene match. CDR3: CASSPDRAYNSPLHF. CDR3 nucleotide sequence: TGTGCCAGCTCACCTGACAGGGCATATAATTCACCCCTCCACTTT. Supplemented by reference TRBV18 and TRBJ1-6, the full variable domain reads NAGVMQNPRHLVRRRGQEARLRCSPMKGHSHVYWYRQLPEEGLKFMVYLQKENIIDESGMPKERFSAEFPKEGPSILRIQQVVRGDSAAYFCASSPDRAYNSPLHFGNGTRLTVT.

The genes are TRBV2 and TRBJ2-7; 8 nucleotides align to TRBD1. This CDR3 region has 13 residues. The J segment lost 7 bases and the V segment lost 6 bases, leaving 8 bases of the junction unmatched. Looked up from germline, CDR1 is SNHLY and CDR2 is FYNNEI. As DNA, the CDR3 is TGTGCCAGCAGCGGGACAGGTTTGTTGGAGCAGTACTTC. It translates to CASSGTGLLEQYF.

The CDR3: CATSDRTGNYGYTF. Written as DNA, the CDR3 is TGTGCCACCAGCGATCGTACAGGGAACTATGGCTACACCTTC. The rearrangement joins TRBV15 to TRBJ1-2; possible D gene TRBD1, 6 bases. The CDR3 is 14 residues long. Germline assignment: CDR1 LNHNV and CDR2 YYDKDF (reference sequence). V lost 5 bases and J lost 2, with 12 bases in between.

This chain connects TRBV19 to TRBJ1-2; no reliable D call. The CDR3 runs to 12 residues. Per the germline V gene, CDR1 is LNHDA and CDR2 is SQIVND (reference sequence). Deletions cut 5 bases from V and 8 bases from J, with 12 bases between. CDR3 DNA: TGTGCCAGTAGTGAGCCGGGTTTCGGCTACACCTTC. Translating gives CASSEPGFGYTF.

The chain is built from TRBV2 and TRBJ2-7; 7 nucleotides agree with TRBD1. Germline V gene sequence: CDR1 SNHLY, CDR2 FYNNEI. This CDR3 has 13 amino acids. With 5 bases clipped from V and 5 bases from J, the junction kept 6 bases outside the gene matches. The CDR3 is CASSPNRGNEQYF. The DNA of the CDR3 is TGTGCCAGCAGTCCAAACAGGGGAAACGAGCAGTACTTC.

J is TRBJ2-2 and V is TRBV9, with D perhaps matching TRBD2 (6 bases). Germline CDR1 and CDR2: SGDLS and YYNGEE. This CDR3 spans 15 amino acids. The ends were cut back, 2 bases at V and 4 bases at J, with 12 bases in the middle. In nucleotides, the CDR3 is TGTGCCAGCAGCGTTGGGGGGTCGGGCACCGGGGAGCTGTTTTTT. It is translated as CASSVGGSGTGELFF. The whole variable domain, filled in from reference TRBV9 and TRBJ2-2, reads DSGVTQTPKHLITATGQRVTLRCSPRSGDLSVYWYQQSLDQGLQFLIQYYNGEERAKGNILERFSAQQFPDLHSELNLSSLELGDSALYFCASSVGGSGTGELFFGEGSRLTVL.

The chain carries TRBV20-1 and TRBJ1-2; tentative D call: TRBD1 (6 bases). The CDR3 consists of 13 residues. Trimming pared 3 bases from V and 8 bases from J, leaving 16 bases between. Per germline, CDR1 DFQATT and CDR2 SNEGSKA (reference sequence). The DNA for the CDR3 is TGCAGTGCTAGTCGCAGGGGATCGAGGGGCTACACCTTC. It specifies CSASRRGSRGYTF.

The rearrangement joins TRBV5-1 to TRBJ2-1; 9 positions match TRBD2. This CDR3 has 14 residues. Trimming removed 5 bases from V and 5 bases from J; junction bases left unmatched: 5. Germline CDR1 and CDR2: SGHRS and YFSETQ. The CDR3 coding sequence is TGCGCCAGCAGTAAGTCTAGCGGGGACAATGAGCAGTTCTTC. It yields the protein CASSKSSGDNEQFF.

V and J are TRBV12-3 or TRBV12-4 and TRBJ2-7; D remains unclear. The CDR3 length is 12 residues. Trimming pared 3 bases from V and 7 bases from J, leaving 10 bases between. CDR3 in DNA: TGTGCCAGCAGTTTCGCGTCGAAAGAGCAGTACTTC. It yields the protein CASSFASKEQYF.

V usage is TRBV11-2 and J usage is TRBJ1-5; D gene uncertain. The germline V gene has CDR1 SGHAT and CDR2 FQNNGV. The CDR3 loop spans 14 amino acids. The V gene lost 1 base and the J gene lost 3 bases, with 7 bases spanning the gap. The CDR3 DNA reads as TGTGCCAGCAGCTTAGCGGGTGACAATCAGCCCCAGCATTTT. Its translation is CASSLAGDNQPQHF.

V is TRBV6-5 and J is TRBJ2-1, with no clear D. V dropped 6 bases and J dropped 4 bases, with 4 bases sitting between them. The length of the CDR3 is 11 residues. Germline V gene lookup returns CDR1 MNHEY and CDR2 SVGAGI. CDR3 in DNA: TGTGCCAGCAGCCTATACAATGAGCAGTTCTTC. It encodes CASSLYNEQFF.

The rearrangement links TRBV6-5 to TRBJ1-4; D is unresolved. The V end lost 5 bases, the J end lost 7 bases, and 17 bases lay between the germline ends. Per germline, CDR1 MNHEY and CDR2 SVGAGI. This CDR3 comprises 15 residues. CDR3 sequence: CASSPRVWGGEKLFF. The DNA of the CDR3 is TGTGCCAGCAGTCCACGAGTATGGGGAGGTGAAAAACTGTTTTTT.

The chain carries TRBV7-2 and TRBJ2-1, with D possibly being TRBD2 (5 bases). The V end lost 7 bases, the J end lost 6 bases, and 13 bases lay between the germline ends. Germline CDR1 and CDR2: SGHTA and FQGNSA. The CDR3 sequence is 13 residues long. The CDR3: CASTPERRNEQFF. DNA for the CDR3: TGTGCCAGCACCCCTGAGCGGCGCAATGAGCAGTTCTTC. The full variable domain, with the rest looked up from reference TRBV7-2 and TRBJ2-1, is GAGVSQSPSNKVTEKGKDVELRCDPISGHTALYWYRQSLGQGLEFLIYFQGNSAPDKSGLPSDRFSAERTGGSVSTLTIQRTQQEDSAVYLCASTPERRNEQFFGPGTRLTVL.

The CDR3 nucleotides are TGTGCCAGTAGAAGGGGAGGGACCACTAACTATGGCTACACCTTC. This gives the protein CASRRGGTTNYGYTF. This chain joins TRBV19 and TRBJ1-2; tentatively, D is TRBD1 (5 bases). The V gene's germline CDR1 is LNHDA and CDR2 SQIVND (reference sequence). This CDR3 region has 15 residues. V gave up 6 bases and J gave up 0 bases, with 14 bases separating them.

The rearrangement joins TRBV5-4 to TRBJ1-1; D perhaps matches TRBD1 (5 bases). The germline CDR1 and CDR2 sequences are SGHNT and YYREEE (reference sequence). CDR3 size: 14 residues. Trimming removed 3 bases from V and 2 bases from J, with 11 bases in between. CDR3 nucleotides: TGTGCCAGCAGCTCCCCCGGGACTAACACTGAAGCTTTCTTT. Translated: CASSSPGTNTEAFF. Filled out from reference TRBV5-4 and TRBJ1-1, the complete variable domain reads ETGVTQSPTHLIKTRGQQVTLRCSSQSGHNTVSWYQQALGQGPQFIFQYYREEENGRGNFPPRFSGLQFPNYSSELNVNALELDDSALYLCASSSPGTNTEAFFGQGTRLTVV.

The chain's CDR3 is CASVRLDTQYF. The CDR3 DNA reads as TGTGCCAGCGTGCGATTAGATACGCAGTATTTT. V usage is TRBV2 and J usage is TRBJ2-3; D not resolved. Between the trimmed V and J ends, which lost 8 bases and 5 bases, there was a span of 8 bases. The CDR3 is 11 residues long. CDR1 and CDR2 (germline): SNHLY, FYNNEI.

The rearrangement uses TRBV6-1 and TRBJ1-5; 7 bases map to TRBD1. There are 15 residues in the CDR3. J was trimmed by 6 bases and V by 2 bases; bases with no gene match: 7. The germline gives CDR1 MNHNS, CDR2 SASEGT. The CDR3 DNA is TGTGCCAGCAGTGAATCGACAGGGTTAGGTCAGCCCCAGCATTTT. As protein: CASSESTGLGQPQHF.

The chain recombines TRBV2 with TRBJ2-2; D is unclear. Germline CDR1 reads SNHLY; CDR2 reads FYNNEI. Trimming removed 5 bases at V and 2 bases at J, with 6 bases between. This CDR3 region has 13 residues. The CDR3 DNA sequence: TGTGCCAGCAGTCCGGTAAACACCGGGGAGCTGTTTTTT. Protein sequence: CASSPVNTGELFF.

The chain links TRBV23-1 to TRBJ1-2, with 7 bases that match TRBD1. TRBV23-1 has ORF status, its function being uncertain. The CDR3 consists of 13 residues. Trimming took 7 bases from V and 6 from J; bases not matched to a gene: 8. In nucleotides, the CDR3 is TGCGCCAGCAAGCATACAGGGGCCAATGGCTACACCTTC. It is translated as CASKHTGANGYTF.

This clone showed up just once. This sequence joins TRBV15 and TRBJ1-5; perhaps TRBD1 as D (6 bases). The CDR3 length is 13 residues. V was trimmed by 9 bases and J by 4 bases, leaving 13 bases between them. Germline values: CDR1 LNHNV, CDR2 YYDKDF (reference sequence). CDR3 coding DNA: TGTGCCACGGCCACAGGGCTGAATCAGCCCCAGCATTTT. It codes for CATATGLNQPQHF.

This clone was detected once. CDR3 sequence reads: CASSYRGTNTEAFF. The CDR3 DNA sequence: TGTGCCAGCAGTTACCGGGGGACTAACACTGAAGCTTTCTTT. The J gene is TRBJ1-1, the V gene TRBV6-5; possible D gene TRBD1, 5 bases. Germline V gene sequence: CDR1 MNHEY, CDR2 SVGAGI. The CDR3 contains 14 residues. Deletions cut 2 bases from V and 2 bases from J, with 9 bases between.